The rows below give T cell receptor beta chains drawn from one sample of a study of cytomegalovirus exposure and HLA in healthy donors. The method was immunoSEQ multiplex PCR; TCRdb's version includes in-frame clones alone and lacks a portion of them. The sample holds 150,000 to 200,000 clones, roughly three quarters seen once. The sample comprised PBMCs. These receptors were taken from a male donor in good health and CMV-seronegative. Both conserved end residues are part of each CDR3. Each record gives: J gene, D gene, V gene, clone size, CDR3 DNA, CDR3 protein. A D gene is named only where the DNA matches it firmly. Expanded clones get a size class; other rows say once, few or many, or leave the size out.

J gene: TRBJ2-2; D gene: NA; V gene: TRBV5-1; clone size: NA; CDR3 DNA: TGCGCCAGCAGCTTGGCGGGGAACACCGGGGAGCTGTTTTTT; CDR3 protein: CASSLAGNTGELFF
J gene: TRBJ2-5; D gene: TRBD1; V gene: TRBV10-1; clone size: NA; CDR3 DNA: TGCGCCAGCAGTGAGTTTCCCCGGGACAGGGGCCGACAAGAGACCCAGTACTTC; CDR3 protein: CASSEFPRDRGRQETQYF
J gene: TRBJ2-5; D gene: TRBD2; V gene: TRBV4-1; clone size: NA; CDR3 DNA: TGCGCCAGCAGCCAAGAGGAGCCTAGCGGCCAAGAGACCCAGTACTTC; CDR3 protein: CASSQEEPSGQETQYF
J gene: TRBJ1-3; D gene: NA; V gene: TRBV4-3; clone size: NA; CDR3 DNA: TGCGCCAGCAGCCAAGAAACAGGGTCTGGAAACACCATATATTTT; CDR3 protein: CASSQETGSGNTIYF
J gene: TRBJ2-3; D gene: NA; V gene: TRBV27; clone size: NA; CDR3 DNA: TGTGCCAGCAGGTGGGGCGGCGCGGCCCCCACAGATACGCAGTATTTT; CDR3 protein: CASRWGGAAPTDTQYF
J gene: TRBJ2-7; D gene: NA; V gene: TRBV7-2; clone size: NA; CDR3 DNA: TGTGCCAGCAGCCCCCCAGGCAGGGGCTCCTACGAGCAGTACTTC; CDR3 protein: CASSPPGRGSYEQYF
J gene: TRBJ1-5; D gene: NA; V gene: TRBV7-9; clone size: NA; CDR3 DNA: TGTGCCAGCAGCTTAGCGCAGGGCCAGCCCCAGCATTTT; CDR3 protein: CASSLAQGQPQHF
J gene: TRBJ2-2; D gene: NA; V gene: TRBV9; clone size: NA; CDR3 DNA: TGTGCCAGCAGCGCCCGCTCGGGGGAGTCCGGGGAGCTGTTTTTT; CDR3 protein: CASSARSGESGELFF
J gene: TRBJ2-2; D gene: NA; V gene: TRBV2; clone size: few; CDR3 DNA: TGTGCCAGCAGAGCGCTCGCGAACACCGGGGAGCTGTTTTTT; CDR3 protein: CASRALANTGELFF
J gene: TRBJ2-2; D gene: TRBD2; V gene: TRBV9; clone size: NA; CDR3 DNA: TGTGCCAGCAGACAGACTAGCGGGAGTCCCGGGGAGCTGTTTTTT; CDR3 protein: CASRQTSGSPGELFF
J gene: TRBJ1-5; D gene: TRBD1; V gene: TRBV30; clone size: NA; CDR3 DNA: TGTGCCTGGAGTGTAGGGACAGGGGGCAATCAGCCCCAGCATTTT; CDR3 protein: CAWSVGTGGNQPQHF
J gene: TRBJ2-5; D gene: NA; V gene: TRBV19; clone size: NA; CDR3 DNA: TGTGCCAGTAGTATAGTGGCCCTGGAAGCGGAGAGGGGGGAGACCCAGTACTTC; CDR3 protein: CASSIVALEAERGETQYF
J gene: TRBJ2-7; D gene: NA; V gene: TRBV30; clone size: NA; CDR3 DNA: TGTGCCGTGGGTTGGGGCTCCTACGAGCAGTACTTC; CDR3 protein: CAVGWGSYEQYF
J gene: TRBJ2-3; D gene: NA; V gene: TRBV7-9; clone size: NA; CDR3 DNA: TGTGCCAGCAGCTTAGTTCGGGGGAGCACAGATACGCAGTATTTT; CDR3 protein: CASSLVRGSTDTQYF
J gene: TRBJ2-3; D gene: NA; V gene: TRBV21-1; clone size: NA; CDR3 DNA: TGTGCCAGCACCCAAGGGGGAACTAGCGGGGGGCGGACAGATACGCAGTATTTT; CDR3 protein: CASTQGGTSGGRTDTQYF
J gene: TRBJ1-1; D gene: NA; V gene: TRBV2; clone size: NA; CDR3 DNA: TGTGCCAGCAGTGAAGCTGGGGAGACTGAAGCTTTCTTT; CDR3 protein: CASSEAGETEAFF
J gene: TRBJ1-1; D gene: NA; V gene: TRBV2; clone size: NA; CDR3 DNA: TGTGCCAGCAGTGATCCGGCCAGGGGTCGGACTGAAGCTTTCTTT; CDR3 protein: CASSDPARGRTEAFF
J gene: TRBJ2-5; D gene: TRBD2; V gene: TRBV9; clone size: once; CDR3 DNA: TGTGCCAGCAGCTTTAGCGGGGGGGCAGAGACCCAGTACTTC; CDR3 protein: CASSFSGGAETQYF
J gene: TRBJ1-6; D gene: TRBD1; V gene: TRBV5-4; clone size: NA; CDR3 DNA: TGTGCCAGCAGCTTCTCGCCAGGGGGCGTTTCACCCCTCCACTTT; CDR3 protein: CASSFSPGGVSPLHF
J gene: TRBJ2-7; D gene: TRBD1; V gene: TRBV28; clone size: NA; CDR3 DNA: TGTGCCAGCAGTCCCGTTACAGGACAGGGCTCCTACGAGCAGTACTTC; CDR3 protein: CASSPVTGQGSYEQYF
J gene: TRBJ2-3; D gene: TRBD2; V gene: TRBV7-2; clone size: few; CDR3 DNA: TGTGCCAGCAGCCCGGGACTAGAACGTCCGTGGCAGTATTTT; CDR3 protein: CASSPGLERPWQYF
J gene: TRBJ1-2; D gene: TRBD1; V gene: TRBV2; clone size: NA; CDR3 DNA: TGTGCCAGCCACAGGGGGGGGAAGGACTATGGCTACACCTTC; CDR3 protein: CASHRGGKDYGYTF
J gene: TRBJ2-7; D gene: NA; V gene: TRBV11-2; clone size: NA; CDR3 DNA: TGTGCCAGCAGCGTAAGACAGTCCTACCTGGAGCAGTACTTC; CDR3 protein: CASSVRQSYLEQYF
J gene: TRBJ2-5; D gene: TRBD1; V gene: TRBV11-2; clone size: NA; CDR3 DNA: TGTGCCAGCAGCTCCACTGGGACAGCCCTTTCCAAGGAGACCCAGTACTTC; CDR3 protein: CASSSTGTALSKETQYF
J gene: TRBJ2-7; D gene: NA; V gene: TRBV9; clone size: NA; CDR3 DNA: TGTGCCAGCAGCCTAAGGACAGTGCCCCCCTACGAGCAGTACTTC; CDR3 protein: CASSLRTVPPYEQYF
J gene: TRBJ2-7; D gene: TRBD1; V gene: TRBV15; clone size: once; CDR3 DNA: TGTGCCACCAGCAGCCCCGGGACAGCAGCCTACGAGCAGTACTTC; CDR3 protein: CATSSPGTAAYEQYF
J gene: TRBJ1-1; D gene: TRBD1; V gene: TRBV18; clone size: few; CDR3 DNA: TGTGCCAGCTCCTCAACCGACAGGGGCATGAACACTGAAGCTTTCTTT; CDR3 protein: CASSSTDRGMNTEAFF
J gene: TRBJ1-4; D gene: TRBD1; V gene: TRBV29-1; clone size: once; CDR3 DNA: TGCAGCGTTGCCGCCAGGGACAGTCCTAATGAAAAACTGTTTTTT; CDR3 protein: CSVAARDSPNEKLFF